What follows are 2 T cell receptor beta chains derived from one specimen sequenced in a study of blood T cell repertoires in COVID-19 (dated by TCRdb to between 2020 and 2021). Library method: the immunoSEQ multiplex PCR assay. Entries here come from immuneACCESS through TCRdb and include only in-frame sequences with V and J called. Some clones fail to appear in such tables; in the studies checked, an unresolved V gene covers under half of the shortfall, and the cause of the remainder is unknown. The sample has around 200,000 clones on record, 85% to 90% of them singletons. About 2.2% of the sample belongs to the ten largest clones. Sequenced input: PBMCs or T cells enriched from blood (not recorded which). The receptors originated from a woman aged 40 to 49 with acute COVID-19.

V usage is TRBV7-3 and J usage is TRBJ1-5; D ambiguous. CDR3 length: 16 residues. The V gene lost 2 bases and the J gene lost 6 bases, with 17 bases spanning the gap. CDR1 and CDR2 from the germline V gene are SGHTA and FQGTGA. CDR3 sequence: CASSLPEPPPLQPQHF. The DNA of the CDR3 is TGTGCCAGCAGCTTACCAGAACCGCCCCCCCTTCAGCCCCAGCATTTT.

This chain uses TRBV29-1 with TRBJ1-2; 8 bases align to TRBD1. CDR1 is SQVTM, CDR2 ANQGSEA, per germline. V was pared by 6 bases and J by 4 bases, with 7 bases of the junction left unmatched. CDR3 size: 13 residues. CDR3 sequence (DNA): TGCAGCGTCGCGACAGGGGCTGGCTATGGCTACACCTTC. Translated: CSVATGAGYGYTF.